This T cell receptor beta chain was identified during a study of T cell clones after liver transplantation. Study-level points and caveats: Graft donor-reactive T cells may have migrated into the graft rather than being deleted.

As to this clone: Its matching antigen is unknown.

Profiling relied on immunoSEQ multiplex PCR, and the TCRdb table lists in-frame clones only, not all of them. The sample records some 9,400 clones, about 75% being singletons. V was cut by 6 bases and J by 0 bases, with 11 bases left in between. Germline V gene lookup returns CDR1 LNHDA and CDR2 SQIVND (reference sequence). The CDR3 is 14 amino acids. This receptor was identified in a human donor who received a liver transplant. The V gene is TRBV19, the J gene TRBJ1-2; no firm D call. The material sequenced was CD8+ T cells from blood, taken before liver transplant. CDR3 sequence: CASSPTGPNYGYTF. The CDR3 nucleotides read TGTGCCAGTAGCCCCACGGGCCCTAACTATGGCTACACCTTC.